This is a list of T cell receptor beta chains from one sample in a study of T cell repertoires in cytomegalovirus infection. TCRdb fed the reads into MiXCR, producing one record per CDR3 protein. The repertoire holds around 330,000 distinct CDR3 sequences, with 17% as singletons. Material: PBMCs. The source of these receptors is a human donor in good health (CMV status not recorded). Some clones in this sample may be carry-over from other donors' samples. Both conserved end residues are part of each CDR3. The D gene is left open where the match is weak. Part of the rows lack a size; the others show once, few, many or a class for expanded clones.

D: -; J: TRBJ2-2; V: TRBV7-2; size: many; DNA: TGTGCCAGCAGCTTTTTAGGGTGGCAGGAGCTGTTTTTT; CDR3: CASSFLGWQELFF
D: TRBD1; J: TRBJ1-1; V: TRBV12-3/TRBV12-4; size: few; DNA: TGTGCCAGCAGTTTACTCTCAGGGGGGGGGAAGGCTTTCTTT; CDR3: CASSLLSGGGKAFF
D: TRBD2; J: TRBJ2-1; V: TRBV7-9; size: many; DNA: TGTGCCAGCAGCTTACCCCAATCTCGGGGGGGGGCGTATGAGCAGTTCTTC; CDR3: CASSLPQSRGGAYEQFF
D: TRBD1; J: TRBJ1-1; V: TRBV5-1; size: -; DNA: TGCGCCAGCAGCTCCAAACAGGGGGCGAACACTGAAGCTTTCTTT; CDR3: CASSSKQGANTEAFF
D: -; J: TRBJ2-5; V: TRBV29-1; size: -; DNA: TGCAGCGGTGGGGACCACGGAGGGGAGACCCAGTACTTC; CDR3: CSGGDHGGETQYF
D: TRBD1; J: TRBJ1-4; V: TRBV7-2; size: many; DNA: TGTGCCAGCAGCCCTTGGACAGGGTGGACTAATGAAAAACTGTTTTTT; CDR3: CASSPWTGWTNEKLFF
D: -; J: TRBJ1-1; V: TRBV27; size: -; DNA: TGTGCCAGCAGTTTACCCAGGGGTGAAGCTTTCTTT; CDR3: CASSLPRGEAFF
D: TRBD2; J: TRBJ2-5; V: TRBV11-2; size: -; DNA: TGTGCCAGCAGCTTAGGGAGATTAGCGGGGGGGGTGGAGACCCAGTACTTC; CDR3: CASSLGRLAGGVETQYF
D: -; J: TRBJ1-2; V: TRBV20-1; size: few; DNA: TGCAGTGCTAGAGACCCCACAGGTGCCTGGTATGGCTACACCTTC; CDR3: CSARDPTGAWYGYTF
D: -; J: TRBJ1-1; V: TRBV7-2; size: many; DNA: TGTGCCAGCAGCTTAGCGGGCGGGGGCACTGAAGCTTTCTTT; CDR3: CASSLAGGGTEAFF
D: -; J: TRBJ2-7; V: TRBV28; size: -; DNA: TGTGCCAGCAGTTTATCTTATTACGAGCAGTACTTC; CDR3: CASSLSYYEQYF
D: -; J: TRBJ1-2; V: TRBV20-1; size: -; DNA: TGCAGTGCTAGAGATCTTTGGGAAAGGAAGGACAACTATGGCTACACCTTC; CDR3: CSARDLWERKDNYGYTF
D: -; J: TRBJ2-1; V: TRBV12-3/TRBV12-4; size: many; DNA: TGTGCCAGCAGCAGATTCGGGGGCAGGAGCTCCTACAATGAGCAGTTCTTC; CDR3: CASSRFGGRSSYNEQFF
D: -; J: TRBJ2-7; V: TRBV28; size: -; DNA: TGTGCCAGCAGAAATACCGGGACGCCCGCCTACGAGCAGTACTTC; CDR3: CASRNTGTPAYEQYF
D: TRBD1; J: TRBJ2-7; V: TRBV6-1; size: many; DNA: TGTGCCAGCAGCTACGGGACAGGGGGCTACGAGCAGTACTTC; CDR3: CASSYGTGGYEQYF
D: -; J: TRBJ1-1; V: TRBV28; size: -; DNA: TGTGCCAGCAGTTCGGAACGACAGGCCCGGTCTGAAGCTTTCTTT; CDR3: CASSSERQARSEAFF
D: TRBD1; J: TRBJ2-7; V: TRBV18; size: many; DNA: TGTGCCAGCTCACCGGGACAGCCCTACGAGCAGTACTTC; CDR3: CASSPGQPYEQYF
D: -; J: TRBJ2-1; V: TRBV7-2; size: many; DNA: TGTGCCAGCAGCTTAGTTCCGCAGGGCAATGAGCAGTTCTTC; CDR3: CASSLVPQGNEQFF
D: -; J: TRBJ2-7; V: TRBV29-1; size: few; DNA: TGCAGCGTATCCCGAGGAGGGGGCTACGAGCAGTACTTC; CDR3: CSVSRGGGYEQYF
D: TRBD2; J: TRBJ2-3; V: TRBV20-1; size: -; DNA: TGCAGTGCTTCGCCTAGCGGGGGCTCAGATACGCAGTATTTT; CDR3: CSASPSGGSDTQYF
D: -; J: TRBJ2-5; V: TRBV7-2; size: -; DNA: TGTGCCAGCAGCGAAGGGACTGGTGTGGAGACCCAGTACTTC; CDR3: CASSEGTGVETQYF
D: -; J: TRBJ1-2; V: TRBV29-1; size: -; DNA: TGCAGCGTTTTGATAGGGGGGTTAAGTGGCTACACCTTC; CDR3: CSVLIGGLSGYTF
D: -; J: TRBJ1-1; V: TRBV6-5; size: -; DNA: TGTGCCAGCAGTTACTCGAAACTGGCAGGGAACACTGAAGCTTTCTTT; CDR3: CASSYSKLAGNTEAFF
D: TRBD2; J: TRBJ2-2; V: TRBV11-2; size: -; DNA: TGTGCCAGCAGCCCACTAGCGGGGTTACCCGGGGAGCTGTTTTTT; CDR3: CASSPLAGLPGELFF
D: TRBD1; J: TRBJ1-2; V: TRBV28; size: -; DNA: TGTGCCAGCAGAAAAACGGACAGGGGAAATGGCTACACCTTC; CDR3: CASRKTDRGNGYTF
D: -; J: TRBJ1-4; V: TRBV4-3; size: -; DNA: TGCGCCAGCAGCCAAGACCCTAATACAGGGACGGAAAAACTGTTTTTT; CDR3: CASSQDPNTGTEKLFF
D: TRBD1; J: TRBJ1-3; V: TRBV25-1; size: many; DNA: TGTGCCAGCAGTCCGTGGGGACAGGAGGGAAACACCATATATTTT; CDR3: CASSPWGQEGNTIYF
D: TRBD1; J: TRBJ1-1; V: TRBV5-1; size: few; DNA: TGCGCCAGCAGCTCTGGGACAGGCTACTTAGAAGCTTTCTTT; CDR3: CASSSGTGYLEAFF
D: TRBD1; J: TRBJ1-1; V: TRBV12-3/TRBV12-4; size: many; DNA: TGTGCCAGCAGTTTAACAAGGGGGCGCGGGGCGAACACTGAAGCTTTCTTT; CDR3: CASSLTRGRGANTEAFF
D: -; J: TRBJ1-2; V: TRBV27; size: -; DNA: TGTGCCAGCAGTATGTCCGGGTCTAGGGTGGTAGGCTACACCTTC; CDR3: CASSMSGSRVVGYTF
D: -; J: TRBJ1-4; V: TRBV29-1; size: -; DNA: TGCAGCGTTGAGGACAGCATAAATGAAAAACTGTTTTTT; CDR3: CSVEDSINEKLFF
D: TRBD2; J: TRBJ2-3; V: TRBV27; size: -; DNA: TGTGCCAGCAGCCGGGGGGGAAGCACAGATACGCAGTATTTT; CDR3: CASSRGGSTDTQYF
D: TRBD2; J: TRBJ2-7; V: TRBV7-9; size: few; DNA: TGTGCCAGCAGCCCAATTCTAGCGGGGGGCAACTACGAGCAGTACTTC; CDR3: CASSPILAGGNYEQYF
D: TRBD2; J: TRBJ2-1; V: TRBV3-1; size: -; DNA: TGTGCCAGCAGCCAAGCAACGGCGGGGGGCTACAATGAGCAGTTCTTC; CDR3: CASSQATAGGYNEQFF
D: TRBD2; J: TRBJ2-1; V: TRBV28; size: -; DNA: TGTGCCAGCAGTGATCTGGCGGGGGGGCTCGATGAGCAGTTCTTC; CDR3: CASSDLAGGLDEQFF
D: -; J: TRBJ2-1; V: TRBV7-2; size: many; DNA: TGTGCCAGCAGCTTGGTCGGGGAGCGGGATGAGCAGTTCTTC; CDR3: CASSLVGERDEQFF
D: -; J: TRBJ1-1; V: TRBV20-1; size: -; DNA: TGCAGTGCTAGAGATAGTAGGGACCAGAACACTGAAGCTTTCTTT; CDR3: CSARDSRDQNTEAFF
D: -; J: TRBJ2-1; V: TRBV2; size: -; DNA: TGTGCCAGCAGTGACGCGACTAGTACCCTCTACAATGAGCAGTTCTTC; CDR3: CASSDATSTLYNEQFF
D: -; J: TRBJ2-7; V: TRBV19; size: -; DNA: TGTGCCAGTAGCCAACGGACTGCTCTCCCCTACGAGCAGTACTTC; CDR3: CASSQRTALPYEQYF
D: TRBD2; J: TRBJ2-3; V: TRBV20-1; size: many; DNA: TGCAGTGCGATACTAGCGGGGGGGCCGACAGATACGCAGTATTTT; CDR3: CSAILAGGPTDTQYF
D: -; J: TRBJ1-1; V: TRBV9; size: -; DNA: TGTGCCAGCAGCCCCGGATCGGACCTTAACACTGAAGCTTTCTTT; CDR3: CASSPGSDLNTEAFF
D: -; J: TRBJ1-1; V: TRBV19; size: -; DNA: TGTGCCAGTAGTCTCGAAGCACCAAGGGGGTTCACTGAAGCTTTCTTT; CDR3: CASSLEAPRGFTEAFF
D: TRBD2; J: TRBJ2-1; V: TRBV7-2; size: many; DNA: TGTGCCAGCAGCTTAATAGCGGGGGGGCCTGGAAATGAGCAGTTCTTC; CDR3: CASSLIAGGPGNEQFF
D: -; J: TRBJ2-5; V: TRBV25-1; size: few; DNA: TGTGCCAGCAGTGAACCAGGCCCGCGGGAGACCCAGTACTTC; CDR3: CASSEPGPRETQYF
D: -; J: TRBJ1-6; V: TRBV2; size: many; DNA: TGTGCCAGCAGACACAGAGACTATAATTCACCCCTCCACTTT; CDR3: CASRHRDYNSPLHF
D: TRBD2; J: TRBJ2-1; V: TRBV20-1; size: few; DNA: TGCAATGCAACAGATGTAGCGGGGGGCATCTACAATGAGCAGTTCTTC; CDR3: CNATDVAGGIYNEQFF
D: -; J: TRBJ2-7; V: TRBV6-2/TRBV6-3; size: few; DNA: TGTGCCAGCAGTTACGAGGACAGACTCGAGCAGTACTTC; CDR3: CASSYEDRLEQYF
D: -; J: TRBJ2-4; V: TRBV6-5; size: few; DNA: TGTGCCAGCAGTTACGGCCAGGGGAGCCGGGGCATTCAGTACTTC; CDR3: CASSYGQGSRGIQYF
D: -; J: TRBJ1-1; V: TRBV7-2; size: many; DNA: TGTGCCAGCAGCTACCCGAACACTGAAGCTTTCTTT; CDR3: CASSYPNTEAFF
D: TRBD1; J: TRBJ2-1; V: TRBV28; size: few; DNA: TGTGCCAGCACCTCGGGACAGGGTATTTACAATGAGCAGTTCTTC; CDR3: CASTSGQGIYNEQFF
D: -; J: TRBJ2-7; V: TRBV5-6; size: many; DNA: TGTGCCAGCAGCTTGGGCGTTGACTACGAGCAGTACTTC; CDR3: CASSLGVDYEQYF
D: TRBD1; J: TRBJ2-7; V: TRBV20-1; size: -; DNA: TGCAGTGCTAGGACAGGGGCCTCCTACGAGCAGTACTTC; CDR3: CSARTGASYEQYF
D: -; J: TRBJ2-7; V: TRBV18; size: -; DNA: TGTGCCAGCTCGCTTATGACAGGATACGATACCCCCTACGAGCAGTACTTC; CDR3: CASSLMTGYDTPYEQYF
D: -; J: TRBJ1-1; V: TRBV5-1; size: few; DNA: TGCGCCAGCAGCTTGGATGGGGTCCCCAACACTGAAGCTTTCTTT; CDR3: CASSLDGVPNTEAFF
D: TRBD1; J: TRBJ2-7; V: TRBV7-2; size: many; DNA: TGTGCCAGCAGCTTAACCGGGACAGGGATCTACGAGCAGTACTTC; CDR3: CASSLTGTGIYEQYF